The next 21 T cell receptor beta chains were all read from a single sample in a study of neoadjuvant anti-PD-1 for oral cavity cancer. Here immunoSEQ multiplex PCR was the method, and the copy in TCRdb shows in-frame clones only, minus some. The data contain over 80,000 clones, 70% to 85% of them singletons. This specimen was PBMCs, taken before nivolumab (anti-PD-1) treatment. The receptors were sampled from a person aged 35 to 85 with oral cavity squamous cell carcinoma.

The chain joins TRBV29-1 to TRBJ2-5, with 9 nucleotides matching TRBD1. The CDR3 runs 14 residues. Germline CDR1 reads SQVTM; CDR2 reads ANQGSEA. Trimming at V came to 8 bases and at J to 6 bases, leaving 13 bases not matched to a gene. The CDR3 region is CSSGGGQGLKTQYF. CDR3 nucleotide sequence: TGCAGCTCTGGAGGGGGACAGGGTTTGAAGACCCAGTACTTC.

The rearrangement joins TRBV25-1 to TRBJ2-5, with TRBD1 identical over 10 bases. Germline CDR1 is MGHDK and CDR2 is SYGVNS. Trimming removed 4 bases from V and 1 base from J; junction bases left unmatched: 12. The CDR3 is 18 residues long. In nucleotides, the CDR3 is TGTGCCAGCAGTGGACCGGGACAGGGGAACGGGTTCCAAGAGACCCAGTACTTC. It translates to CASSGPGQGNGFQETQYF.

The CDR3 here is CASSPWDTPYEQYF. CDR3 coding DNA: TGTGCCAGCAGCCCCTGGGATACCCCCTACGAGCAGTACTTC. The chain joins TRBV5-4 to TRBJ2-7; no clear D gene. From germline, CDR1 is SGHNT and CDR2 YYREEE (reference sequence). This CDR3 region has 14 residues. V shed 4 bases and J shed 2 bases, with 13 bases lying between them.

CDR3 nucleotides: TGCGCCAGCAGCCTTCTCGATGAGCAGTTCTTC. This encodes CASSLLDEQFF. The V and J genes are TRBV5-1 and TRBJ2-1; D unclear. Trimming shortened V by 4 bases and J by 8 bases, and 7 bases separated the two germline ends. The germline gives CDR1 SGHRS, CDR2 YFSETQ. The CDR3 covers 11 residues.

This clone was observed a handful of times. The chain is built from TRBV10-3 and TRBJ2-5; a weak D match, TRBD1 (5 bases). Trimming left V 5 bases short and J 3 bases short, with 10 bases between. This CDR3 region has 13 residues. Germline CDR1 and CDR2: ENHRY and SYGVKD. The CDR3, as DNA: TGTGCCATCAGTCAAACAGGTGAAGAGACCCAGTACTTC. Encoded protein: CAISQTGEETQYF.

The chain links TRBV28 to TRBJ2-7; D remains unclear. Trimming cost V 2 bases and J 2 bases, with 13 bases left between them. This CDR3 comprises 15 residues. The germline V gene has CDR1 MDHEN and CDR2 SYDVKM. CDR3 in amino acids: CASSLQRSTAYEQYF. Here the CDR3 DNA reads TGTGCCAGCAGTTTACAGAGATCTACTGCCTACGAGCAGTACTTC.

This clone was seen a single time. The chain employs TRBV10-3 and TRBJ2-7; TRBD1 aligns across 8 bases. Losses at the gene ends were 6 bases for V and 1 base for J; bases not matched to a gene: 5. This CDR3 spans 14 amino acids. CDR1 and CDR2 from the germline V gene are ENHRY and SYGVKD. DNA of the CDR3: TGTGCCATCAGGCCCGGACAGGGTTCCTACGAGCAGTACTTC. This gives the protein CAIRPGQGSYEQYF.

V is TRBV2 and J is TRBJ1-1; the D is unclear. V was pared by 5 bases and J by 4 bases, with 8 bases between. The CDR3 loop spans 12 amino acids. The germline CDR1 and CDR2 sequences are SNHLY and FYNNEI. The CDR3 loop reads CASSPQSTEAFF. The CDR3 DNA sequence: TGTGCCAGCAGTCCACAAAGCACTGAAGCTTTCTTT.

The CDR3 sequence: CASSLRYWGYEQYF. CDR3 sequence (DNA): TGTGCCAGCAGTCTCCGGTACTGGGGCTACGAGCAGTACTTC. The chain employs TRBV6-5 and TRBJ2-7; D gene unclear. The germline V gene encodes CDR1 MNHEY and CDR2 SVGAGI. CDR3 length equals 14 residues. Trimming took off 5 bases at V and 3 bases at J, with 14 bases between the two ends.

The chain joins TRBV25-1 to TRBJ1-1; D gene uncertain. V lost 2 bases, J lost 4 bases, and 5 bases lay in between. The germline V gene has CDR1 MGHDK and CDR2 SYGVNS. The length of the CDR3 is 12 residues. DNA for the CDR3: TGTGCCAGCAGTGAAGCCAGCACTGAAGCTTTCTTT. It translates to CASSEASTEAFF.

The chain uses TRBV6-6 and TRBJ2-2; 9 positions match TRBD1. Germline V gene lookup returns CDR1 MNHNY and CDR2 SVGAGI (reference sequence). This CDR3 contains 15 residues. The V segment lost 9 bases and the J segment 2 bases; nucleotides outside the gene matches: 7. CDR3 loop: CASRSGQGNTGELFF. Written as DNA, the CDR3 is TGTGCCAGTAGATCGGGACAGGGCAACACCGGGGAGCTGTTTTTT.

The chain couples TRBV6-6 to TRBJ2-2; D unclear. Germline V gives CDR1 MNHNY, CDR2 SVGAGI (reference sequence). V dropped 0 bases and J dropped 4 bases, with 0 bases sitting between them. This CDR3 contains 12 residues. The CDR3 region is CASSYSTGELFF. The CDR3 DNA sequence: TGTGCCAGCAGTTACTCCACCGGGGAGCTGTTTTTT.

V gene TRBV5-4 combines with J gene TRBJ1-1; D call uncertain. This CDR3 has 14 residues. Deletions cut 0 bases from V and 8 bases from J, with 14 bases between. Germline values: CDR1 SGHNT, CDR2 YYREEE (reference sequence). Here the CDR3 DNA reads TGTGCCAGCAGCTTGGGGGTCTCTGAAGGAGAAGCTTTCTTT. Translated, it gives CASSLGVSEGEAFF. Complete variable domain (other parts from reference TRBV5-4 and TRBJ1-1): ETGVTQSPTHLIKTRGQQVTLRCSSQSGHNTVSWYQQALGQGPQFIFQYYREEENGRGNFPPRFSGLQFPNYSSELNVNALELDDSALYLCASSLGVSEGEAFFGQGTRLTVV.

V is TRBV2 and J is TRBJ2-5, with D tentatively TRBD2 (5 bases). Germline lookup yields CDR1 SNHLY and CDR2 FYNNEI. The CDR3 contains 12 residues. V was clipped by 7 bases and J by 5 bases, with 11 bases between them. CDR3 DNA sequence: TGTGCCAGCAACCTAGCTGGGGAGACCCAGTACTTC. Its translation is CASNLAGETQYF.

By frequency in the sample, this clone is medium-sized. The J gene is TRBJ2-1, the V gene TRBV9, with 7 bases aligning to TRBD2. Germline lookup yields CDR1 SGDLS and CDR2 YYNGEE. CDR3 length: 19 amino acids. J lost 8 bases, V lost 2 bases, and 22 bases had no gene match. The DNA for the CDR3 is TGTGCCAGCAGCGTCGGTCGAGCAGAGCGTCTAGCGGTTTTGGATGAGCAGTTCTTC. This gives the protein CASSVGRAERLAVLDEQFF.

J is TRBJ1-2 and V is TRBV28, with a possible D match to TRBD1 (6 bases). V shed 6 bases and J shed 1 base, with 12 bases lying between them. Germline CDR1 and CDR2: MDHEN and SYDVKM. The CDR3 is 14 amino acids. CDR3 residues: CASSLGQINYGYTF. CDR3 sequence (DNA): TGTGCCAGCAGCCTAGGACAGATTAACTATGGCTACACCTTC.

The chain couples TRBV5-4 to TRBJ1-1; perhaps TRBD1 as D (5 bases). Germline CDR1 SGHNT, CDR2 YYREEE (reference sequence). Trimming removed 6 bases at V and 1 base at J, with 16 bases between. This CDR3 is 15 amino acids long. CDR3 coding DNA: TGTGCCAGCACCCCGGGGCCTGGGGAGAACACTGAAGCTTTCTTT. Translation: CASTPGPGENTEAFF. Using reference TRBV5-4 and TRBJ1-1 for the parts outside the CDR3, the full variable domain is ETGVTQSPTHLIKTRGQQVTLRCSSQSGHNTVSWYQQALGQGPQFIFQYYREEENGRGNFPPRFSGLQFPNYSSELNVNALELDDSALYLCASTPGPGENTEAFFGQGTRLTVV.

J is TRBJ1-5 and V is TRBV6-1; 7 bases agree with TRBD1. Germline CDR1 reads MNHNS; CDR2 reads SASEGT. V lost 1 base to trimming and J lost 0 bases; unmatched junction nucleotides: 6. This CDR3 spans 17 amino acids. The DNA for the CDR3 is TGTGCCAGCAGTGAAGGGGACAGATATTATAGCAATCAGCCCCAGCATTTT. This encodes CASSEGDRYYSNQPQHF.

This clone occurred a few times. The chain joins TRBV7-9 to TRBJ1-5; the D gene is possibly TRBD1 (6 bases). The CDR3 totals 16 residues. The V end was cut by 5 bases, the J end by 2 bases, with 16 bases between. Germline lookup yields CDR1 SEHNR and CDR2 FQNEAQ (reference sequence). The CDR3 bases are TGTGCCAGCAGCCAGTATACAGGGTTAGGCAATCAGCCCCAGCATTTT. Protein: CASSQYTGLGNQPQHF.

J is TRBJ2-2 and V is TRBV10-1, with D possibly TRBD1 on 5 matching bases. V lost 6 bases to trimming and J lost 4 bases, with 12 bases between them. Germline CDR1 WNHNN, CDR2 SYGVQD (reference sequence). This CDR3 is built from 14 residues. The DNA for the CDR3 is TGCGCCAGCAGCCCAGCAGGGCTCACCGGGGAGCTGTTTTTT. It encodes CASSPAGLTGELFF.

The chain couples TRBV30 to TRBJ2-5; D gene uncertain. CDR3 length: 11 amino acids. The germline gives CDR1 GTSNPN, CDR2 SVGIG (reference sequence). V shed 1 base and J shed 5 bases, with 5 bases lying between them. CDR3 nucleotides: TGTGCCTGGAGTGACTTGGAGACCCAGTACTTC. Encoded protein: CAWSDLETQYF.